The clone carrying this T cell receptor (beta chain) was counted once. These data are taken from a study of identical twins. Trimming stripped 2 bases from V and 8 bases from J, with 10 bases between. Germline V lookup: CDR1 LNHNV, CDR2 YYDKDF (reference sequence). This CDR3 has 13 residues. TCRdb independently ran MiXCR on the 5' RACE reads; one entry per CDR3 protein. The data hold about 530,000 distinct CDR3 sequences, with about a fifth observed a single time. Separately, the same data were catalogued under a study of yellow fever vaccine responses in identical twins.

The rearrangement links TRBV15 to TRBJ2-4; D remains ambiguous. This TCR was sampled from a woman between 18 and 29 years old in good health. Sequenced input: CD4+ T cells sorted from blood. The CDR3 sequence: CATSRHRVDIQYF. CDR3 nucleotides: TGTGCCACCAGCAGACATCGGGTTGACATTCAGTACTTC.